This TCR beta chain was recorded in a study of T-cell reconstitution after alpha-beta-depleted transplantation in children. Study outcomes and limitations: Surviving thymic progenitors and recipient T cells were the source of high TCRbeta diversity at day 60 in some patients. It was reported that alpha-beta T cells came from several hundred expanded graft clones (about two months after transplant). Diversity and T-cell counts at one year after transplant derived mostly from new T cells.

As for this clonotype: Antigen specificity is unknown.

The TCRbeta library incorporated unique molecular identifiers. TCRdb reanalysed the PCR reads using MiXCR and keeps one entry per CDR3 protein. The sample records hundreds of thousands of distinct CDR3 sequences, around 16% being singletons. The receptor was derived from a boy in the first two years of life who had a stem cell transplant for Wiskott-Aldrich syndrome, so the T cells may come from the graft donor. The sample here was PBMCs, mostly from graft donor cells, taken 360 days after TCRalphabeta/CD19-depleted stem cell transplant.

CDR3 in amino acids: CASSLGGAAGGLNQPQHF. The CDR3 region has the DNA TGTGCCAGCAGCTTAGGCGGGGCGGCAGGCGGCCTCAATCAGCCCCAGCATTTT. The V call is TRBV11-1, the J call TRBJ1-5; a possible D gene is TRBD1 (5 bases). Germline CDR1 is SGHAT and CDR2 is FQDESV (reference sequence). The V gene lost 1 base and the J gene lost 3 bases, with 19 bases spanning the gap. The CDR3 totals 18 residues.